What follows is one TCR beta chain and its context. The antigen is undetermined. V was pared by 3 bases and J by 2 bases, with 7 bases between. The CDR3 has 13 amino acids. Germline CDR1 LGHNA, CDR2 YNFKEQ. This sample was taken from a study of OX40 agonist ivuxolimab in advanced cancers. Notes on the study in general: With doses of 0.1 to 3.0 mg/kg, CD4+ and CD8+ blood T cells had undergone clonal expansion by week 6.

Sampled blood was obtained at baseline, cycle 4 day 1, and cycle 7 day 1. TCRdb keeps only in-frame clones here, not all; method: immunoSEQ multiplex PCR. The sample carries about 19,000 clones, 83% recorded once. The sequence was collected from an adult with an advanced solid tumor such as melanoma, head and neck, liver or kidney cancer. The sequencing used CD4+ or CD8+ T cells sorted from blood, collected in a trial of the OX40 agonist ivuxolimab. The chain has TRBV4-2 and TRBJ1-2; D unresolved. CDR3 nucleotides: TGTGCCAGCAGCCACCAGACAAACTATGGCTACACCTTC. This gives the protein CASSHQTNYGYTF.